These 9 T cell receptor beta chains were all obtained from the same sample, sequenced in a study of blood T cells in healthy people across ages. Together with a sample-barcoded 5' primer, a J-beta primer mix was included in a second PCR lasting roughly 6 to 12 cycles. Using its own MiXCR run on the 5' RACE reads, TCRdb lists one record per CDR3 protein. The table has roughly 1.5 million distinct CDR3 sequences, 42% seen once. The sample comprised blood. The receptors originated from a woman aged 18-29 years in good health.

This clonotype was found a few times. The chain joins TRBV27 to TRBJ2-3, with 8 bases fitting TRBD1. The CDR3 extends over 14 amino acids. The V gene end was trimmed by 4 bases and the J gene end by 3 bases; junction bases not matched to a gene: 3. The V gene's germline CDR1 is MNHEY and CDR2 SMNVEV (reference sequence). CDR3: CASSWQGATDTQYF. The CDR3 DNA reads TGTGCCAGCAGTTGGCAGGGGGCGACAGATACGCAGTATTTT.

The chain combines TRBV18 with TRBJ1-2; 12 bases are a match to TRBD1. Trimming removed 0 bases from V and 5 bases from J; junction bases left unmatched: 1. Germline lookup yields CDR1 KGHSH and CDR2 LQKENI. This CDR3 is 15 amino acids long. The CDR3 region has the DNA TGTGCCAGCTCACCACCGGGACAGGGGGCTTATGGCTACACCTTC. Translating it yields CASSPPGQGAYGYTF.

The chain combines TRBV4-1 with TRBJ2-4; D not resolved. V shed 1 base and J shed 0 bases, with 10 bases lying between them. This CDR3 spans 16 amino acids. In germline, CDR1 is MGHRA, CDR2 YSYEKL. Here the CDR3 DNA reads TGCGCCAGCAGCCAAGGTACCGTCGGAGCCAAAAACATTCAGTACTTC. The encoded protein is CASSQGTVGAKNIQYF.

This clonotype showed up just once. This chain connects TRBV29-1 to TRBJ2-5, with D perhaps TRBD2 (6 bases). Trimming left V 3 bases short and J 1 base short, with 12 bases between. Looked up from germline, CDR1 is SQVTM and CDR2 is ANQGSEA. The CDR3 runs to 14 residues. The CDR3 bases are TGCAGCGTTGATGGAGGGGCTACCCAAGAGACCCAGTACTTC. It encodes CSVDGGATQETQYF.

The chain is built from TRBV12-3 or TRBV12-4 and TRBJ2-5; maybe TRBD2 (5 bases). V shed 6 bases and J shed 2 bases, with 16 bases lying between them. CDR3 length equals 15 residues. CDR3 region: CASSPSGGGQETQYF. In nucleotides, the CDR3 is TGTGCCAGCAGCCCCTCGGGCGGAGGACAAGAGACCCAGTACTTC.

The CDR3 nucleotides are TGTGCCAGCAGTTTTCTAGCGGGAGAGGTTATTGAGCAGTTCTTC. It yields the protein CASSFLAGEVIEQFF. This sequence joins TRBV27 and TRBJ2-1; 10 nucleotides match TRBD2. Germline-derived CDR1 and CDR2 are MNHEY and SMNVEV (reference sequence). This CDR3 contains 15 residues. J gave up 9 bases and V 3 bases, and 8 bases lay outside the gene matches.

This clonotype was observed a few times. The J gene is TRBJ1-2, the V gene TRBV20-1; D remains ambiguous. Trimming removed 0 bases at V and 1 base at J, with 9 bases between. Germline assignment: CDR1 DFQATT and CDR2 SNEGSKA (reference sequence). This CDR3 is built from 14 residues. CDR3 DNA: TGCAGTGCTAGAGAGGGGAGCTTTAACTATGGCTACACCTTC. Amino acid sequence: CSAREGSFNYGYTF.

This clonotype was seen more than once but under ten times. This sequence joins TRBV7-8 and TRBJ1-1; D not resolved. Germline lookup yields CDR1 SGHVS and CDR2 FQNEAQ. The V end lost 1 base, the J end lost 1 base, and 7 bases lay between the germline ends. The CDR3 consists of 14 residues. Here the CDR3 reads CASSLGHSNTEAFF. The CDR3 DNA reads as TGTGCCAGCAGCTTAGGACACTCGAACACTGAAGCTTTCTTT.

Worth noting for this clonotype: At one of its ends the junction is not consistent with the germline gene, which may arise from a read error. The CDR3 DNA sequence: TGTGCCGGCAGCTTAGGAGCGGCCGGGGAGCTGTTTTTT. It codes for CAGSLGAAGELFF. The V call is TRBV7-2, the J call TRBJ2-2, with D tentatively TRBD2 (5 bases). There are 13 residues in the CDR3. Germline CDR1 reads SGHTA; CDR2 reads FQGNSA.